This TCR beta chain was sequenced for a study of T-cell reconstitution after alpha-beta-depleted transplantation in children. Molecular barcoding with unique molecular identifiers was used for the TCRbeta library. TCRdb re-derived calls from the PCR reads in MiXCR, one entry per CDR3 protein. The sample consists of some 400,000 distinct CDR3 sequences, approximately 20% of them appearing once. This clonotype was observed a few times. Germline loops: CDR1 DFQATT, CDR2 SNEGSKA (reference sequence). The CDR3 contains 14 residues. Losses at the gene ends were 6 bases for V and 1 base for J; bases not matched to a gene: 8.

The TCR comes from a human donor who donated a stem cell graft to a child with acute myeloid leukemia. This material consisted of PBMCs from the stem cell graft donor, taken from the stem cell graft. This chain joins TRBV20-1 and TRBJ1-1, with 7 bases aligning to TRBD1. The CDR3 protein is CSAGRGQSNTEAFF. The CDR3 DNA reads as TGCAGTGCGGGACGGGGACAGTCGAACACTGAAGCTTTCTTT.